The clone carrying this TCR beta chain occurred a few times. Its antigen remains unidentified. The data were taken from a study of T-cell reconstitution after alpha-beta-depleted transplantation in children. The authors prepared the TCRbeta library with unique molecular identifiers. One entry per CDR3 protein, called by TCRdb with MiXCR from the PCR reads. The sample has some 830,000 distinct CDR3 sequences; 16% are singletons. Points from the study as a whole: About two months after transplant, alpha-beta T cells reportedly came from several hundred expanded graft clones. At day 60, the high TCRbeta diversity found in some patients originated from recipient T cells and thymic progenitors that had survived. Newly generated T cells supplied most T-cell counts and diversity one year post-transplant.

The CDR3 runs to 14 residues. Looked up from germline, CDR1 is DFQATT and CDR2 is SNEGSKA (reference sequence). Deletions cut 4 bases from V and 2 bases from J, with 15 bases between. The source material was PBMCs, mostly from graft donor cells, sampled 360 days after TCRalphabeta/CD19-depleted stem cell transplant. The V gene is TRBV20-1, the J gene TRBJ2-7; tentatively, D is TRBD2 (5 bases). The receptor's source is a male patient younger than 18 who had a stem cell transplant for acute lymphoblastic leukemia, so the T cells may come from the graft donor. CDR3 loop: CSANSYGGAYEQYF. CDR3 DNA: TGCAGTGCTAATAGTTACGGAGGTGCCTACGAGCAGTACTTC.